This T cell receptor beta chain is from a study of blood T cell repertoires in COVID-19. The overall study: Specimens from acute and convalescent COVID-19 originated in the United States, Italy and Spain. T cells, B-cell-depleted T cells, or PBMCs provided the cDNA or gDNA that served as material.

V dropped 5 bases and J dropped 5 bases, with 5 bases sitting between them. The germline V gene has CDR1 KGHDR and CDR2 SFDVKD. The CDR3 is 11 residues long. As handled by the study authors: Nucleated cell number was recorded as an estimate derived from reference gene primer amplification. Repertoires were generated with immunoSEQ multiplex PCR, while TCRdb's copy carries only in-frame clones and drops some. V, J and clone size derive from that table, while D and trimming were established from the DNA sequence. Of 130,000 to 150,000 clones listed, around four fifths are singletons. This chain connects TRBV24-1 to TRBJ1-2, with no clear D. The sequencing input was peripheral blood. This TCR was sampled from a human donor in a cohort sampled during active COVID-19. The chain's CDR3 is CATSGPYGYTF. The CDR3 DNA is TGTGCCACCAGTGGGCCGTATGGCTACACCTTC.